The 22 T cell receptor beta chains reported below all come from one sample, sequenced in a study of T cells in pancreatic ductal adenocarcinoma. The protocol was immunoSEQ multiplex PCR, while the TCRdb copy is restricted to in-frame clones and leaves out a portion. The data hold under 6,500 clones, with 70% to 80% observed a single time. No neoadjuvant therapy was given to the selected pancreatic ductal adenocarcinoma patients before their surgery. Sequencing used pancreatic tumor tissue. The receptors were gathered from a human donor with pancreatic ductal adenocarcinoma.

The chain has TRBV5-1 and TRBJ1-1, with TRBD1 as a possible D gene (5 bases). Germline loops: CDR1 SGHRS, CDR2 YFSETQ. V gave up 2 bases and J gave up 1 base, with 12 bases separating them. CDR3 length: 15 amino acids. CDR3 amino acids: CASSFGAGENTEAFF. The CDR3 DNA is TGCGCCAGCAGCTTTGGGGCGGGGGAGAACACTGAAGCTTTCTTT.

V is TRBV19 and J is TRBJ2-4; D is possibly TRBD2 (5 bases). With 2 bases removed from V and 8 bases from J, the gap between germline ends came to 10 bases. The V gene's germline CDR1 is LNHDA and CDR2 SQIVND (reference sequence). The CDR3 is made up of 13 amino acids. CDR3 region: CASSIIGSDIQYF. CDR3 nucleotides: TGTGCCAGTAGTATAATAGGTAGCGACATTCAGTACTTC. The entire variable domain, with the rest obtained from reference TRBV19 and TRBJ2-4, is as follows: DGGITQSPKYLFRKEGQNVTLSCEQNLNHDAMYWYRQDPGQGLRLIYYSQIVNDFQKGDIAEGYSVSREKKESFPLTVTSAQKNPTAFYLCASSIIGSDIQYFGAGTRLSVL.

This clone was seen only a few times. This chain joins TRBV11-3 and TRBJ2-1, with TRBD1 matching 7 bases. The trim removed 5 bases at V and 0 bases at J, leaving 13 bases unmatched. The CDR3 is 18 residues long. In germline, CDR1 is SGHNT, CDR2 YENEEA. The CDR3 here is CASSPRNPQGNSYNEQFF. The CDR3 DNA reads TGTGCCAGCAGCCCACGAAACCCACAGGGGAACTCCTACAATGAGCAGTTCTTC. Full variable domain (missing parts from reference TRBV11-3 and TRBJ2-1): EAGVVQSPRYKIIEKKQPVAFWCNPISGHNTLYWYLQNLGQGPELLIRYENEEAVDDSQLPKDRFSAERLKGVDSTLKIQPAELGDSAVYLCASSPRNPQGNSYNEQFFGPGTRLTVL.

J is TRBJ1-3 and V is TRBV5-4; a weak D match, TRBD1 (6 bases). There are 17 residues in the CDR3. Per germline, CDR1 SGHNT and CDR2 YYREEE (reference sequence). Trimming removed 0 bases at V and 1 base at J, with 14 bases between. CDR3 sequence reads: CASSLAVGQGSGNTIYF. The CDR3 DNA sequence: TGTGCCAGCAGCTTGGCGGTCGGGCAGGGGTCTGGAAACACCATATATTTT.

This clone occurred a few times. The V and J genes are TRBV7-9 and TRBJ1-2, with D possibly matching TRBD1 (5 bases). Germline CDR1 reads SEHNR; CDR2 reads FQNEAQ (reference sequence). The ends were cut back, 3 bases at V and 14 bases at J, with 19 bases in the middle. The CDR3 extends over 13 amino acids. The CDR3 sequence is CASSLDDQRRGTF. The CDR3 nucleotides read TGTGCCAGCAGCTTGGATGACCAGCGGAGGGGTACCTTC. Together with reference TRBV7-9 and TRBJ1-2, the CDR3 gives the full variable domain: DTGVSQNPRHKITKRGQNVTFRCDPISEHNRLYWYRQTLGQGPEFLTYFQNEAQLEKSRLLSDRFSAERPKGSFSTLEIQRTEQGDSAMYLCASSLDDQRRGTFGSGTRLTVV.

The gene calls are TRBV9 and TRBJ2-2; TRBD1 is a possible D gene (6 bases). CDR1 is SGDLS and CDR2 is YYNGEE in the germline V gene. The ends were cut back, 1 base at V and 5 bases at J, with 18 bases in the middle. This CDR3 is 17 amino acids long. The CDR3 here is CASSVSPGQGLTGELFF. The CDR3, as DNA: TGTGCCAGCAGCGTATCCCCCGGGCAGGGGCTGACCGGGGAGCTGTTTTTT.

The chain couples TRBV18 to TRBJ1-1; a possible D gene is TRBD1 (5 bases). Deletions cut 5 bases from V and 3 bases from J, with 10 bases between. The CDR3 length is 13 residues. CDR1 and CDR2 from the germline V gene are KGHSH and LQKENI. This CDR3 reads CASSTSGDTEAFF. CDR3 nucleotides: TGTGCCAGCTCAACGTCGGGGGACACTGAAGCTTTCTTT.

The chain employs TRBV9 and TRBJ2-5; D is unresolved. Germline CDR1 is SGDLS and CDR2 is YYNGEE. Trimming stripped 4 bases from V and 4 bases from J, with 17 bases between. The CDR3 covers 15 residues. CDR3 DNA sequence: TGTGCCAGCAGCCCCGAGGTGGTCACCCCAGAGACCCAGTACTTC. As protein: CASSPEVVTPETQYF. The full variable domain, with the rest looked up from reference TRBV9 and TRBJ2-5, is DSGVTQTPKHLITATGQRVTLRCSPRSGDLSVYWYQQSLDQGLQFLIQYYNGEERAKGNILERFSAQQFPDLHSELNLSSLELGDSALYFCASSPEVVTPETQYFGPGTRLLVL.

DNA for the CDR3: TGCGCCAGCAGCCGGCTCAAAGGAGACTCCCAAGAGACCCAGTACTTC. It translates to CASSRLKGDSQETQYF. The rearrangement links TRBV4-1 to TRBJ2-5, with D unclear. Germline CDR1 is MGHRA and CDR2 is YSYEKL. V lost 4 bases and J lost 1, with 16 bases in between. The CDR3 covers 16 residues.

The J gene is TRBJ1-1, the V gene TRBV6-5; D uncertain. V shed 0 bases and J shed 1 base, with 6 bases lying between them. The germline V gene encodes CDR1 MNHEY and CDR2 SVGAGI. The CDR3 sequence is 14 residues long. The CDR3 loop is CASSYSERNTEAFF. As DNA, the CDR3 is TGTGCCAGCAGTTACTCGGAGAGGAACACTGAAGCTTTCTTT.

This clone appeared once. The CDR3 DNA is TGTGCCAGCAGCCTGGACAGGGGGGTGGAGACCCAGTACTTC. It specifies CASSLDRGVETQYF. This chain uses TRBV5-4 with TRBJ2-5; 10 bases fit TRBD1. V was pared by 4 bases and J by 5 bases, with 5 bases of the junction left unmatched. Germline CDR1 SGHNT, CDR2 YYREEE (reference sequence). The CDR3 covers 14 residues.

The chain joins TRBV5-1 to TRBJ2-2; 9 bases are a match to TRBD1. CDR1 is SGHRS, CDR2 YFSETQ, per germline. Trimming at V came to 1 base and at J to 2 bases, leaving 3 bases not matched to a gene. This CDR3 has 16 residues. The CDR3 bases are TGCGCCAGCAGCTTGTTGACAGGGGGAAACACCGGGGAGCTGTTTTTT. The encoded protein is CASSLLTGGNTGELFF.

The chain joins TRBV5-4 to TRBJ2-3, with 10 bases aligning to TRBD2. This CDR3 has 17 amino acids. The V gene end was trimmed by 4 bases and the J gene end by 5 bases; junction bases not matched to a gene: 13. Per germline, CDR1 SGHNT and CDR2 YYREEE (reference sequence). The CDR3 here is CASSTDIAGGIGDTQYF. The CDR3 nucleotides read TGTGCCAGCAGCACCGACATAGCGGGGGGAATCGGAGATACGCAGTATTTT.

V gene TRBV7-3 combines with J gene TRBJ2-7; D perhaps matches TRBD1 (5 bases). Germline CDR1 is SGHTA and CDR2 is FQGTGA. The CDR3 is 13 residues long. The ends were cut back, 2 bases at V and 6 bases at J, with 11 bases in the middle. CDR3 sequence (DNA): TGTGCCAGCAGCTTACAAAGGGGTGCCGAGCAGTACTTC. This translates into CASSLQRGAEQYF.

The chain couples TRBV11-2 to TRBJ1-1, with a possible D match to TRBD1 (6 bases). V was trimmed by 5 bases and J by 8 bases, leaving 12 bases between them. The CDR3 runs 12 residues. In germline, CDR1 is SGHAT, CDR2 FQNNGV. CDR3 sequence (DNA): TGTGCCAGCAGCCCACAGGGAGGGGAAGCTTTCTTT. Translating gives CASSPQGGEAFF.

V and J are TRBV5-8 and TRBJ2-4; weak D call: TRBD1 (6 bases). The ends were cut back, 0 bases at V and 0 bases at J, with 22 bases in the middle. Germline CDR1 is SGHTS and CDR2 is YDEGEE. The CDR3 has 20 amino acids. DNA for the CDR3: TGTGCCAGCAGCTTGGGGCGCAAAGGGACAAAAGATATAGCCAAAAACATTCAGTACTTC. As protein: CASSLGRKGTKDIAKNIQYF.

The chain links TRBV4-3 to TRBJ1-2; possible D gene TRBD1, 6 bases. Germline CDR1 LGHNA, CDR2 YSLEER. The CDR3 length is 16 residues. The V gene lost 4 bases and the J gene lost 5 bases, with 20 bases spanning the gap. The CDR3: CASSPEAGGQYYGYTF. The CDR3 DNA reads as TGCGCCAGCAGCCCGGAAGCGGGGGGGCAGTATTATGGCTACACCTTC.

The chain has TRBV4-2 and TRBJ2-3, with 15 nucleotides matching TRBD2. The germline V gene encodes CDR1 LGHNA and CDR2 YNFKEQ. The CDR3 consists of 18 residues. The V and J ends lost 5 bases and 4 bases, in that order; junction bases with no gene match: 10. Here the CDR3 reads CASSKRTSGGDGADTQYF. The CDR3 DNA is TGTGCCAGCAGCAAAAGGACTAGCGGGGGGGATGGGGCAGATACGCAGTATTTT.

V usage is TRBV18 and J usage is TRBJ2-5, with 11 bases identical to TRBD1. The germline gives CDR1 KGHSH, CDR2 LQKENI. The CDR3 is made up of 14 amino acids. V lost 4 bases to trimming and J lost 5 bases; unmatched junction nucleotides: 3. Written as DNA, the CDR3 is TGTGCCAGCTCACAAGGGACAGGGGGTGAGACCCAGTACTTC. Its translation is CASSQGTGGETQYF.

The gene calls are TRBV5-1 and TRBJ1-2; TRBD1 is a possible D gene (5 bases). There are 13 residues in the CDR3. V was cut by 3 bases and J by 2 bases, with 8 bases left in between. CDR1 SGHRS and CDR2 YFSETQ come from the germline V gene. CDR3 region: CASSSTVNYGYTF. CDR3 DNA: TGCGCCAGCAGCTCGACAGTAAACTATGGCTACACCTTC.

This clone was seen a single time. The V gene is TRBV4-2, the J gene TRBJ1-2; maybe TRBD1 (5 bases). From germline, CDR1 is LGHNA and CDR2 YNFKEQ. V shed 1 base and J shed 1 base, with 16 bases lying between them. The CDR3 loop spans 17 amino acids. The CDR3 DNA reads as TGTGCCAGCAGCCAAGTGGGGTACAGGCGCCTTAACTATGGCTACACCTTC. It encodes CASSQVGYRRLNYGYTF.

The V and J genes are TRBV19 and TRBJ1-1; 12 nucleotides align to TRBD1. Germline loops: CDR1 LNHDA, CDR2 SQIVND (reference sequence). The CDR3 runs 17 residues. With 8 bases clipped from V and 5 bases from J, the junction kept 15 bases outside the gene matches. CDR3 nucleotides: TGTGCCAGTTCTACCCGGGACAGGGGGCTCCATAGGACTGAAGCTTTCTTT. Protein product: CASSTRDRGLHRTEAFF.